This T cell receptor beta chain is from a study of PD-L1 blockade in urothelial cancer. Across the study: Most of the 29 patients were men who had bladder-origin urothelial cancer. Prior chemotherapy ranged from 0 to 3 regimens per patient. Blood drawn 3 weeks (second dose) and 6 weeks after treatment start was analyzed.

This CDR3 comprises 18 residues. Germline-derived CDR1 and CDR2 are SGDLS and YYNGEE. Trimming cost V 0 bases and J 1 base; bases outside gene matches: 8. Study findings and constraints: At the 3-week point, tumor-associated blood clones expanded more in durable-benefit patients.

Regarding this clone: Its antigen is currently unknown.

Profiling relied on immunoSEQ multiplex PCR, and the TCRdb table lists in-frame clones only, not all of them. The sample shows approximately 90,000 clones, about 90% of them seen only once. Described time point: pretreatment peripheral blood. This TCR derives from a man in his 60s with urothelial cancer. This rearrangement joins TRBV9 to TRBJ2-3; 10 bases are shared with TRBD2. Sequenced here: PBMCs, sampled around atezolizumab (anti-PD-L1) treatment. The CDR3 protein is CASSVASTGLAGTDTQYF. CDR3 sequence (DNA): TGTGCCAGCAGCGTAGCCTCCACTGGACTAGCGGGCACAGATACGCAGTATTTT.